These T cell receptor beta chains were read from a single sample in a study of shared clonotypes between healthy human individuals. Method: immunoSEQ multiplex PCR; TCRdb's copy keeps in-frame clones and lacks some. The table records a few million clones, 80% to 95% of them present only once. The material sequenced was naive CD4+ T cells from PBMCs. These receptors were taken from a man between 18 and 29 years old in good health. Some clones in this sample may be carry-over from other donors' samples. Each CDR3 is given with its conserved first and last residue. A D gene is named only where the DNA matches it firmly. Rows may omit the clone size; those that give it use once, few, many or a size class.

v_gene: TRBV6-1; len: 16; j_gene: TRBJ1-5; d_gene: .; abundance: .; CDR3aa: CASSETGLYSNQPQHF; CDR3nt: TGTGCCAGCAGTGAGACAGGCCTCTATAGCAATCAGCCCCAGCATTTT
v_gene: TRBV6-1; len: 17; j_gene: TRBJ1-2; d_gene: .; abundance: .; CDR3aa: CASSGDSGTGSTYGYTF; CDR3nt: TGTGCCAGCAGTGGGGATAGTGGTACAGGGAGTACCTATGGCTACACCTTC
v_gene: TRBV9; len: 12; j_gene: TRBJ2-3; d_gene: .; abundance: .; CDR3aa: CASSRSTDTQYF; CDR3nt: TGTGCCAGCTCCCGGTCCACAGATACGCAGTATTTT
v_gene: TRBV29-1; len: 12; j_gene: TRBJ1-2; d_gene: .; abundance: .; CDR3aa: CSVPKVPGGYTF; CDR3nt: TGCAGCGTCCCGAAGGTTCCGGGTGGCTACACCTTC
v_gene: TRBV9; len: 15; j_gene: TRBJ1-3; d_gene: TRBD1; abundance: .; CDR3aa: CASSGQGAAGNTIYF; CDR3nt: TGTGCCAGCAGCGGACAGGGGGCGGCTGGAAACACCATATATTTT
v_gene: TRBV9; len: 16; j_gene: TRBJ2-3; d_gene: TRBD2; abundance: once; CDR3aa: CASSVGTSGTGDTQYF; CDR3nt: TGTGCCAGCAGCGTCGGGACTAGCGGGACTGGAGATACGCAGTATTTT
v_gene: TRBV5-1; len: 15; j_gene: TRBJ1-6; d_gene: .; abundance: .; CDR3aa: CASSLSAGYNSPLHF; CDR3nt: TGCGCCAGCAGCTTGTCGGCAGGTTATAATTCACCCCTCCACTTT
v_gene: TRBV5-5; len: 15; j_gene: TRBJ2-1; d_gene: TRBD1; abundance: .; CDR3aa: CASSFRGSSYNEQFF; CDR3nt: TGTGCCAGCAGCTTCAGGGGGAGCTCCTACAATGAGCAGTTCTTC
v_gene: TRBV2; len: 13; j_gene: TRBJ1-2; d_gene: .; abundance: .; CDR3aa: CASRTGTEYGYTF; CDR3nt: TGTGCCAGCAGAACCGGGACGGAATATGGCTACACCTTC
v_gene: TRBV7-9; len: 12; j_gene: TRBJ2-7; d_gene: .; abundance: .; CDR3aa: CASSPSWYEQYF; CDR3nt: TGTGCCAGCAGCCCTTCTTGGTACGAGCAGTACTTC
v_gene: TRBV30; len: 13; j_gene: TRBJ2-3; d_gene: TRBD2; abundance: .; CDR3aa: CAWSVGGSGPQYF; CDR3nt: TGTGCCTGGAGTGTAGGCGGGAGTGGTCCGCAGTATTTT
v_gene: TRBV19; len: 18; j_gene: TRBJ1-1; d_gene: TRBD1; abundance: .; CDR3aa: CASSHRTGRGNRITEAFF; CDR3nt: TGTGCCAGTAGCCATCGGACAGGGCGGGGGAATCGTATCACTGAAGCTTTCTTT
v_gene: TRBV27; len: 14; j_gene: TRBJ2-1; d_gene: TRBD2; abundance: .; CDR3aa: CASSSRLAGNEQFF; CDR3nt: TGTGCCAGCAGTTCACGACTAGCGGGGAATGAGCAGTTCTTC
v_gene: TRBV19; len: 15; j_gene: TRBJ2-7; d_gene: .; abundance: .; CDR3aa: CASSIGHARASEQYF; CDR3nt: TGTGCCAGTAGTATAGGCCACGCCCGGGCATCCGAGCAGTACTTC
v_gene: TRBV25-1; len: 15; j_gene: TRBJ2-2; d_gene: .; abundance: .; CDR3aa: CASSDPGTNTGELFF; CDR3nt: TGTGCCAGCAGTGACCCCGGAACTAACACCGGGGAGCTGTTTTTT
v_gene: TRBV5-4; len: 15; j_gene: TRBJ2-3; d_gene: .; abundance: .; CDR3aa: CASSLGSGWADTQYF; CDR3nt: TGTGCCAGCAGCTTAGGAAGTGGATGGGCTGATACGCAGTATTTT
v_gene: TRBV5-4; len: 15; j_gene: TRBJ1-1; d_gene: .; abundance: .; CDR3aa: CASSYATGRDTEAFF; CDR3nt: TGTGCCAGCAGCTACGCTACAGGGCGGGACACTGAAGCTTTCTTT
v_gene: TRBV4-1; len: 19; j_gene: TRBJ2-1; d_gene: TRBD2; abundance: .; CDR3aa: CASSQLLQPTSALYNEQFF; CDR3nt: TGCGCCAGCAGCCAACTCCTTCAACCGACTAGCGCACTTTACAATGAGCAGTTCTTC
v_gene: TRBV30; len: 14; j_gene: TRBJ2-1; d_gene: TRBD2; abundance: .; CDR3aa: CAWNRLAGVDEQFF; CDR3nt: TGTGCCTGGAATCGCCTAGCGGGAGTAGACGAGCAGTTCTTC
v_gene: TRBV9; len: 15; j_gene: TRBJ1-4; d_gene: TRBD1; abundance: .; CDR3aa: CASSAYRGIGEKLFF; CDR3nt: TGTGCCAGCAGCGCCTACAGGGGTATAGGTGAAAAACTGTTTTTT
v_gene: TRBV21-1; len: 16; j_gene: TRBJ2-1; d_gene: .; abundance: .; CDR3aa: CASSRFRSSAGNEQFF; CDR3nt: TGTGCCAGCAGCCGATTTCGGTCTAGCGCTGGCAATGAGCAGTTCTTC
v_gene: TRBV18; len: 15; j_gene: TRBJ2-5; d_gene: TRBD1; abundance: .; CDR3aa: CASSPGQGGPETQYF; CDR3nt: TGTGCCAGCTCGCCGGGACAGGGAGGGCCAGAGACCCAGTACTTC
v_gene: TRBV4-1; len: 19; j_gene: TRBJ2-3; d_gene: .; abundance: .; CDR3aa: CASSQDWKKAERRTDTQYF; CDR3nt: TGCGCCAGCAGCCAAGATTGGAAAAAAGCGGAACGCAGAACAGATACGCAGTATTTT
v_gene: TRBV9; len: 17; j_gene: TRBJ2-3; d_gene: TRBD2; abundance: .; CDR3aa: CASSASWPGGPPDTQYF; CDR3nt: TGTGCCAGCAGCGCGTCGTGGCCGGGAGGCCCGCCAGATACGCAGTATTTT